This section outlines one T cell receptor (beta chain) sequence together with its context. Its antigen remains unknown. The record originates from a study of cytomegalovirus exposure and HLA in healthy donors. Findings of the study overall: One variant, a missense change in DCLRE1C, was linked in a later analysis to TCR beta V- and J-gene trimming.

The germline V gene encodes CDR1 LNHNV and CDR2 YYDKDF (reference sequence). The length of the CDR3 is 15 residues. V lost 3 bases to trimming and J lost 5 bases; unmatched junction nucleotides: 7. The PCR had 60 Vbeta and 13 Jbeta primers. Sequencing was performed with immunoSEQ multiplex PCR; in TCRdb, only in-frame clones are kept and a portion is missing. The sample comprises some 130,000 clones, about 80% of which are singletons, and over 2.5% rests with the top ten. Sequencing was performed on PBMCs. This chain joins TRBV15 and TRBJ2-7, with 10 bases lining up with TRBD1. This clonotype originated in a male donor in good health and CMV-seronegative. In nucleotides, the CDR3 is TGTGCCACCAGCAGGGGGGACAGGGGTACGAACGAGCAGTACTTC. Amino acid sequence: CATSRGDRGTNEQYF.